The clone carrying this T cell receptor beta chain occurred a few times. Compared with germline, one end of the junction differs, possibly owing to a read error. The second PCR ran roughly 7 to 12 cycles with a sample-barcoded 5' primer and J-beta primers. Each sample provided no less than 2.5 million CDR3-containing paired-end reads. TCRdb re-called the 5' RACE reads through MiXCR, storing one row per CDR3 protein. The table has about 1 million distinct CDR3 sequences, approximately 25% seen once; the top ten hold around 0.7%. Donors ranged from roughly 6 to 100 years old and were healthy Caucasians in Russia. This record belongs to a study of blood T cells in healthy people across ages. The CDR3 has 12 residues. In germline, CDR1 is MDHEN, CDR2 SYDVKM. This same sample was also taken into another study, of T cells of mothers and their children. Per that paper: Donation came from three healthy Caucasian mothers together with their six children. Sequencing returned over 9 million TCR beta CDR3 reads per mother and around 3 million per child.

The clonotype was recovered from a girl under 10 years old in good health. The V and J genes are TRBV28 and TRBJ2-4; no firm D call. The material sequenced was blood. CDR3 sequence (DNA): TGTGCCAGCAGCATCCGAGCCAACACTCAGTACTTC. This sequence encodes CASSIRANTQYF. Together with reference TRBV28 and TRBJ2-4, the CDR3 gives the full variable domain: DVKVTQSSRYLVKRTGEKVFLECVQDMDHENMFWYRQDPGLGLRLIYFSYDVKMKEKGDIPEGYSVSREKKERFSLILESASTNQTSMYLCASSIRANTQYFGAGTRLSVL.